This T cell receptor (beta chain) was captured in a study of cytomegalovirus exposure and HLA in healthy donors. As for the study in general: Among about 400 genotyped donors, about 85% fell in the Caucasian-associated ancestry cluster. Study results and caveats: Reportedly, a later analysis found an Asian-associated ancestry cluster had fewer N-insertions than the approximately 600-donor mean.

Trimming stripped 5 bases from V and 4 bases from J, with 7 bases between. The CDR3 is 11 amino acids. Germline lookup yields CDR1 SQVTM and CDR2 ANQGSEA. The PCR employed 60 Vbeta primers together with 13 Jbeta primers. Libraries were prepared by immunoSEQ multiplex PCR; TCRdb keeps only in-frame clonotypes and omits some of them. The sample totals 100,000 to 150,000 clones. Turning to this clone: Its antigen is not identified.

The receptor was isolated from a man younger than 40 in good health and CMV-seronegative. The chain employs TRBV29-1 and TRBJ2-3; D ambiguous. Sequencing used PBMCs. The CDR3 protein is CSVLLSDTQYF. The CDR3, as DNA: TGCAGCGTTCTCTTGTCAGATACGCAGTATTTT.